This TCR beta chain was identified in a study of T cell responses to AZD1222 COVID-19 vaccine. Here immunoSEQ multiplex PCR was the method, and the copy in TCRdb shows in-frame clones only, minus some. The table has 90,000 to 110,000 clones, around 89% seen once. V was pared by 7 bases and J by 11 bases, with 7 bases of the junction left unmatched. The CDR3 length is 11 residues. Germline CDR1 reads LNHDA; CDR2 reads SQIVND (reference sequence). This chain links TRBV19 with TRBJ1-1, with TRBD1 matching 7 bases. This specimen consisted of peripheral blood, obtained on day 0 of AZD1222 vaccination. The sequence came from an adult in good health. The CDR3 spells CASTLDREAFF. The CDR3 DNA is TGTGCCAGTACCCTCGACAGGGAGGCTTTCTTT.